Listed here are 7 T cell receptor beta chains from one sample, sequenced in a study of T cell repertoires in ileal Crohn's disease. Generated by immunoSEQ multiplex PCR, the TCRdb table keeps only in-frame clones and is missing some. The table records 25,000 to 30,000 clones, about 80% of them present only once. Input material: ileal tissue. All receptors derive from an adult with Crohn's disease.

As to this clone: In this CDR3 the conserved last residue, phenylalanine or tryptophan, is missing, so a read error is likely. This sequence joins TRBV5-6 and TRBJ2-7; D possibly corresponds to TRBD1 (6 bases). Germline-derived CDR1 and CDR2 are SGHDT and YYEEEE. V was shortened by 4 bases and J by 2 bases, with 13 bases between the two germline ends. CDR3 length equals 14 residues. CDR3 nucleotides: TGTGCCAGCAGCCCCAGGGGAACCACCTACGAGCAGTACCTC. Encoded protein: CASSPRGTTYEQYL.

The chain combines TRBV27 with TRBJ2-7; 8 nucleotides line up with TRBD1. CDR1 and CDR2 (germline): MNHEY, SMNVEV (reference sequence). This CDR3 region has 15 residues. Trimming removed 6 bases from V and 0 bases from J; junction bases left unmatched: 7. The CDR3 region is CASRFLGTGSYEQYF. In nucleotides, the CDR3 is TGTGCCAGCAGGTTCCTGGGGACAGGCTCCTACGAGCAGTACTTC.

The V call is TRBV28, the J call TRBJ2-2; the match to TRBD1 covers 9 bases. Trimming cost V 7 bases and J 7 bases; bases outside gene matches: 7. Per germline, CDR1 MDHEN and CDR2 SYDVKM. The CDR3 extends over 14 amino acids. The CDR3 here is CASTSPGQGGELFF. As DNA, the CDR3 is TGTGCCAGCACCTCACCGGGACAGGGCGGGGAGCTGTTTTTT.

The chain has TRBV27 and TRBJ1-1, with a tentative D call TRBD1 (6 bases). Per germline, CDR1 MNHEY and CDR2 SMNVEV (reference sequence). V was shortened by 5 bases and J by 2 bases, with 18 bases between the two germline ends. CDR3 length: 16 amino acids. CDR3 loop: CASSRTGIGLNTEAFF. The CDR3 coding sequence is TGTGCCAGCAGTCGCACAGGGATCGGGCTAAACACTGAAGCTTTCTTT.

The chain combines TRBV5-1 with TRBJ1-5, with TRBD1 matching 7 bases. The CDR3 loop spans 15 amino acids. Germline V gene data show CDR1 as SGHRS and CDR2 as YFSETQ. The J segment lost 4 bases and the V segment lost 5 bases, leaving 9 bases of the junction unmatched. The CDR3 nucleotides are TGCGCCAGCAGTCAGGGGGAGACGGGGAATCAGCCCCAGCATTTT. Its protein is CASSQGETGNQPQHF.

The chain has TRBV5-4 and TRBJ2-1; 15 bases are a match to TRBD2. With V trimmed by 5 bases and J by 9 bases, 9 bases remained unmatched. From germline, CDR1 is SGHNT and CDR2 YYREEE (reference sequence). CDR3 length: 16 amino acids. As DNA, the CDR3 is TGTGCCAGCAGTCGGACTAGCGGGGGGGTCAACGGTGAGCAGTTCTTC. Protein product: CASSRTSGGVNGEQFF.

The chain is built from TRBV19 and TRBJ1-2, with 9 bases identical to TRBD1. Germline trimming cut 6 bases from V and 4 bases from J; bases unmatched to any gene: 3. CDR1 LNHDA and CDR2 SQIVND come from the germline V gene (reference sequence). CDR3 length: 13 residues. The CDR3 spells CASRTTGGYGYTF. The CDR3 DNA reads TGTGCCAGTAGGACGACAGGGGGCTATGGCTACACCTTC.